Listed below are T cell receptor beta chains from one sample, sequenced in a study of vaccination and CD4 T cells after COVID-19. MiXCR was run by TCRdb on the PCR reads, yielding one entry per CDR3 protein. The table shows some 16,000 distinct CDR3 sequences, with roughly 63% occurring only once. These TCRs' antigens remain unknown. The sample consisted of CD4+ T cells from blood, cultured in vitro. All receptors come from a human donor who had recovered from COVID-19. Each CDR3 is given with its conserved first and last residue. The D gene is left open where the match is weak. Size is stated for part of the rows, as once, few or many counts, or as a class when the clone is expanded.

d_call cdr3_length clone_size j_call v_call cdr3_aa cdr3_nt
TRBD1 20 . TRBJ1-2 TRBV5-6 CASSLFSVRDRGHPNYGYTF TGTGCCAGCAGCTTGTTCTCCGTTAGGGACAGGGGGCATCCTAACTATGGCTACACCTTC
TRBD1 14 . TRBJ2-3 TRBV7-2 CASSRGQSTDTQYF TGTGCCAGCAGCCGGGGACAGAGCACAGATACGCAGTATTTT
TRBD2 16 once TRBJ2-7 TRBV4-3 CASSRAASGSSYEQYF TGCGCCAGCAGCCGCGCCGCTAGCGGGAGCTCCTACGAGCAGTACTTC
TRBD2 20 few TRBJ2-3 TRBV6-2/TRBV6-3 CASSYRGGRGGRKGTDTQYF TGTGCCAGCAGTTACCGAGGCGGGAGGGGCGGGAGAAAAGGCACAGATACGCAGTATTTT
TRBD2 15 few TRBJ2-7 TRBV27 CASSSPSRGGFEQYF TGTGCCAGCAGTTCCCCCTCCCGGGGGGGGTTTGAGCAGTACTTC
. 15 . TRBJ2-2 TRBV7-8 CASSLAGANTGELFF TGTGCCAGCAGCTTAGCGGGGGCGAACACCGGGGAGCTGTTTTTT
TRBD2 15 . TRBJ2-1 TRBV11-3 CASSSQAGEGNEQFF TGTGCCAGCAGCTCGCAAGCGGGAGAGGGCAATGAGCAGTTCTTC
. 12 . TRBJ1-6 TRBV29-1 CSGPGVSSPLHF TGCAGCGGTCCAGGTGTCTCTTCACCCCTCCACTTT
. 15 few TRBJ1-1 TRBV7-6 CASSPGIGKNTEAFF TGTGCCAGCAGCCCTGGGATTGGGAAGAACACTGAAGCTTTCTTT
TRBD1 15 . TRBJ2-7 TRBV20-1 CSATPLDRGGYEQYF TGCAGTGCTACTCCCCTGGACAGGGGGGGATACGAGCAGTACTTC
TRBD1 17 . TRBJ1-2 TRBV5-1 CASSEGHQAGGNYGYTF TGCGCCAGCAGCGAAGGACATCAGGCAGGGGGGAACTATGGCTACACCTTC
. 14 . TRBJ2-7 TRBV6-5 CASSYEGKGYEQYF TGTGCCAGCAGTTACGAGGGGAAGGGCTACGAGCAGTACTTC
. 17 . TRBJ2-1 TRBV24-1 CATSDAGLQFSYNEQFF TGTGCCACCAGTGATGCGGGACTCCAATTCTCCTACAATGAGCAGTTCTTC
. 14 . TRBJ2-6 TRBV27 CASAGRTGANVLTF TGTGCCAGTGCCGGCCGGACTGGGGCCAACGTCCTGACTTTC
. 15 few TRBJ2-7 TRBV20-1 CSARQSSRFSYEQYF TGCAGTGCTAGACAGTCGTCGCGGTTCTCCTACGAGCAGTACTTC
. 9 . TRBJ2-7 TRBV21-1 CASSRGQYF TGTGCCAGCAGCAGAGGGCAGTACTTC
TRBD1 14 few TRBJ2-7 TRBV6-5 CASSYGQGPYEQYF TGTGCCAGCAGTTACGGACAGGGACCCTACGAGCAGTACTTC
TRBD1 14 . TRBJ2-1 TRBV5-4 CASSTGQGYNEQFF TGTGCCAGCAGCACGGGACAGGGTTACAATGAGCAGTTCTTC
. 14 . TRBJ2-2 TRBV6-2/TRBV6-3 CASSRGGLTGELFF TGTGCCAGCAGTAGAGGGGGGCTCACCGGGGAGCTGTTTTTT
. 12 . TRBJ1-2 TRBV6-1 CASSPGYYGYTF TGTGCCAGCAGCCCGGGATACTATGGCTACACCTTC
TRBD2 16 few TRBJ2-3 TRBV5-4 CASSLSAGGLSDTQYF TGTGCCAGCAGCTTGTCCGCGGGGGGGCTGTCAGATACGCAGTATTTT
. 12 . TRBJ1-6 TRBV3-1 CASSQGAPPLHF TGTGCCAGCAGCCAGGGTGCTCCACCCCTCCACTTT
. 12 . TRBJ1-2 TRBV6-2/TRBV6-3 CASSYSPTGYTF TGTGCCAGCAGTTACTCGCCCACGGGCTACACCTTC
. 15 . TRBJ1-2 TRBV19 CASIPRAGASYGYTF TGTGCCAGTATCCCCCGGGCAGGGGCCTCCTATGGCTACACCTTC
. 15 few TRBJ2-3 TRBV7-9 CASRTGRINTDTQYF TGTGCCAGCAGGACAGGCAGGATTAACACAGATACGCAGTATTTT
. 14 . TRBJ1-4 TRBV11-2 CASRPQWSNEKLFF TGTGCCAGCAGACCGCAGTGGAGTAATGAAAAACTGTTTTTT
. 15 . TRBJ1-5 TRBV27 CASSLWGIENQPQHF TGTGCCAGCAGTTTATGGGGAATAGAGAATCAGCCCCAGCATTTT
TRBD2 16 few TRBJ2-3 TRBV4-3 CASSPSWASGSDTQYF TGCGCCAGCAGCCCCTCATGGGCTAGCGGGAGCGATACGCAGTATTTT
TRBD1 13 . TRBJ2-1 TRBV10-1 CATTDRVNNEQFF TGCGCCACGACGGACAGGGTAAACAATGAGCAGTTCTTC
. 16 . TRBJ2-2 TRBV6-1 CASSRQGLQNTGELFF TGTGCCAGCAGCCGCCAGGGCCTACAGAACACCGGGGAGCTGTTTTTT
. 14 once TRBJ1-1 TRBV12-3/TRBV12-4 CASSFGHLNTEAFF TGTGCCAGCAGTTTTGGCCACCTGAACACTGAAGCTTTCTTT
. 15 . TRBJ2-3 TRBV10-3 CAISPRADRTDTQYF TGTGCCATCAGCCCTCGAGCGGACCGCACAGATACGCAGTATTTT
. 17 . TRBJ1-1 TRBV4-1 CASSQERRGRMNTEAFF TGCGCCAGCAGCCAAGAGAGGAGGGGCCGCATGAACACTGAAGCTTTCTTT
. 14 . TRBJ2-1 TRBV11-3 CASSLQGRYNEQFF TGTGCCAGCAGCTTACAGGGCCGATACAATGAGCAGTTCTTC
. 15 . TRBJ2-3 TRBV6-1 CASSEGGSGTDTQYF TGTGCCAGCAGTGAGGGGGGCTCAGGCACAGATACGCAGTATTTT
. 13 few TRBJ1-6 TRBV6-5 CASSYSGLSPLHF TGTGCCAGCAGTTACTCAGGTCTCTCACCCCTCCACTTT
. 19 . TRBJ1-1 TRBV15 CATSREGGARVRGNTEAFF TGTGCCACCAGCAGAGAGGGGGGGGCGAGGGTTCGAGGGAACACTGAAGCTTTCTTT
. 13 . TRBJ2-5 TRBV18 CASSRQYQETQYF TGTGCCAGCTCAAGACAGTACCAAGAGACCCAGTACTTC
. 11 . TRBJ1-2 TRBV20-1 CSAELGYGYTF TGCAGTGCTGAATTAGGCTATGGCTACACCTTC
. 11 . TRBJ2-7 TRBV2 CASSEGAVQYF TGTGCCAGCAGTGAGGGGGCCGTGCAGTACTTC
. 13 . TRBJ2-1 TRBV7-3 CASSFGPNSEQFF TGTGCCAGCAGCTTCGGTCCAAACAGTGAGCAGTTCTTC
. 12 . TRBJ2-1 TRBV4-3 CASSQEWGEQFF TGCGCCAGCAGCCAAGAATGGGGCGAGCAGTTCTTC
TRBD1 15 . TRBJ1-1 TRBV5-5 CASSEPGQGWTEAFF TGTGCCAGCAGTGAACCGGGACAGGGTTGGACTGAAGCTTTCTTT
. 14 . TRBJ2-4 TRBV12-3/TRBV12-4 CASSYVTPKNIQYF TGTGCCAGCTCGTACGTTACCCCAAAAAACATTCAGTACTTC
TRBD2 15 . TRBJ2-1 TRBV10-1 CASSDLAGGYNEQFF TGCGCCAGCAGTGACCTAGCGGGAGGCTACAATGAGCAGTTCTTC
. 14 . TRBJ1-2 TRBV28 CASSLLRGGYGYTF TGTGCCAGCAGTCTGTTAAGGGGAGGGTATGGCTACACCTTC
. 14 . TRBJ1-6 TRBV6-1 CASIRGQANSPLHF TGTGCCAGCATCCGGGGGCAGGCGAATTCACCCCTCCACTTT
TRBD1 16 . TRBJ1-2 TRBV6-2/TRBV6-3 CASSRNSRQGGYGYTF TGTGCCAGCAGTCGGAACTCTAGACAGGGGGGCTATGGCTACACCTTC
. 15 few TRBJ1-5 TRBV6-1 CASIPNGYSNQPQHF TGTGCCAGCATTCCTAACGGGTATAGCAATCAGCCCCAGCATTTT